The 16 T cell receptor beta chains presented below share a single source sample, sequenced in a study of cytomegalovirus exposure and HLA in healthy donors. The PCR contained 60 Vbeta and 13 Jbeta primers. The method was immunoSEQ multiplex PCR; TCRdb's version includes in-frame clones alone and lacks a portion of them. The sample has about 210,000 clones, over 75% seen once; the top ten hold around 9.6%. What was sequenced was PBMCs. The receptors originated from a woman between 45 and 60 years old in good health and CMV-seropositive.

J is TRBJ2-1 and V is TRBV7-2, with D tentatively TRBD2 (5 bases). The CDR3 sequence is 14 residues long. The V end was cut by 3 bases, the J end by 5 bases, with 11 bases between. From germline, CDR1 is SGHTA and CDR2 FQGNSA. The CDR3 reads CASSFASRDNEQFF. The CDR3 bases are TGTGCCAGCAGCTTTGCGTCGCGGGACAATGAGCAGTTCTTC.

This chain connects TRBV5-1 to TRBJ1-2; a possible D gene is TRBD1 (5 bases). The CDR3 contains 15 residues. The germline V gene encodes CDR1 SGHRS and CDR2 YFSETQ. Trimming removed 0 bases at V and 2 bases at J, with 11 bases between. The CDR3 loop is CASSLESRGNYGYTF. DNA of the CDR3: TGCGCCAGCAGCTTGGAATCGCGGGGGAACTATGGCTACACCTTC. The variable domain in full, with the rest retrieved from reference TRBV5-1 and TRBJ1-2, is KAGVTQTPRYLIKTRGQQVTLSCSPISGHRSVSWYQQTPGQGLQFLFEYFSETQRNKGNFPGRFSGRQFSNSRSEMNVSTLELGDSALYLCASSLESRGNYGYTFGSGTRLTVV.

The chain joins TRBV27 to TRBJ1-5; D is unclear. The CDR3 has 17 residues. The V gene lost 4 bases and the J gene lost 2 bases, with 18 bases spanning the gap. CDR1 and CDR2 from the germline V gene are MNHEY and SMNVEV (reference sequence). The CDR3 here is CASSSPALGVRNQPQHF. The CDR3 DNA reads as TGTGCCAGCAGTTCTCCCGCCCTGGGCGTTCGCAATCAGCCCCAGCATTTT.

J is TRBJ2-7 and V is TRBV5-6; tentative D call: TRBD1 (6 bases). Germline CDR1 and CDR2: SGHDT and YYEEEE. Trimming left V 4 bases short and J 0 bases short, with 14 bases between. The CDR3 runs 15 residues. CDR3 bases: TGTGCCAGCAGCCTGCCAGGGACACACTCCTACGAGCAGTACTTC. This encodes CASSLPGTHSYEQYF.

The rearrangement joins TRBV4-3 to TRBJ2-2, with TRBD2 matching over 10 bases. CDR1 and CDR2 from the germline V gene are LGHNA and YSLEER. Trimming removed 8 bases from V and 1 base from J; junction bases left unmatched: 7. CDR3 size: 16 residues. CDR3 sequence (DNA): TGCGCCAGCGGGGAGGCTAGCGGGGGGAACACCGGGGAGCTGTTTTTT. Protein: CASGEASGGNTGELFF.

The genes are TRBV7-7 and TRBJ2-3; 7 bases line up with TRBD1. Germline V gene sequence: CDR1 SSHAT, CDR2 FNYEAQ (reference sequence). The V gene end was trimmed by 5 bases and the J gene end by 2 bases; junction bases not matched to a gene: 1. This CDR3 region has 13 residues. The CDR3 sequence is CASSQGDTDTQYF. The CDR3 DNA follows: TGTGCCAGCAGCCAGGGGGACACAGATACGCAGTATTTT. Based on the CDR3 plus reference TRBV7-7 and TRBJ2-3, the full variable domain is GAGVSQSPRYKVTKRGQDVTLRCDPISSHATLYWYQQALGQGPEFLTYFNYEAQPDKSGLPSDRFSAERPEGSISTLTIQRTEQRDSAMYRCASSQGDTDTQYFGPGTRLTVL.

This sequence joins TRBV13 and TRBJ2-1, with 8 positions matching TRBD1. Germline V gene sequence: CDR1 PRHDT, CDR2 FYEKMQ (reference sequence). This CDR3 spans 16 amino acids. V lost 4 bases and J lost 8; bases outside the gene matches: 13. CDR3 nucleotides: TGTGCCAGCAGCTCTCGCCGGACAGGGTTTAGGGATGAGCAGTTCTTC. Protein: CASSSRRTGFRDEQFF. Full variable domain (remainder filled in from reference TRBV13 and TRBJ2-1): AAGVIQSPRHLIKEKRETATLKCYPIPRHDTVYWYQQGPGQDPQFLISFYEKMQSDKGSIPDRFSAQQFSDYHSELNMSSLELGDSALYFCASSSRRTGFRDEQFFGPGTRLTVL.

Concerning this clone: A much larger clone lies a single base off, so this may be a read error. The V gene is TRBV6-4, the J gene TRBJ2-5, with 7 bases lining up with TRBD1. The better agreement between TRBJ2-7 and the DNA end casts doubt on the J call. The CDR3 is made up of 16 amino acids. Germline V gene data show CDR1 as MRHNA and CDR2 as SNTAGT. This CDR3 is CASSDRQGVFPYEQYF. The CDR3 nucleotides are TGTGCCAGCAGTGACAGACAGGGAGTCTTCCCCTACGAGCAGTACTTC.

This chain joins TRBV6-6 and TRBJ1-2; 7 bases are a match to TRBD1. V lost 1 base to trimming and J lost 6 bases; unmatched junction nucleotides: 8. There are 15 residues in the CDR3. Germline V gene sequence: CDR1 MNHNY, CDR2 SVGAGI (reference sequence). The CDR3 is CASSYYWTGGDGYTF. The CDR3 DNA sequence: TGTGCCAGCAGTTACTACTGGACAGGCGGGGATGGCTACACCTTC.

This chain links TRBV30 with TRBJ1-1, with 8 bases matching TRBD1. Losses at the gene ends were 3 bases for V and 4 bases for J; bases not matched to a gene: 4. Germline CDR1 reads GTSNPN; CDR2 reads SVGIG (reference sequence). There are 13 residues in the CDR3. As DNA, the CDR3 is TGTGCCTGGAGGCTTACAGGGGGCACTGAAGCTTTCTTT. Encoded protein: CAWRLTGGTEAFF.

This clone came up once. The J gene is TRBJ1-2, the V gene TRBV5-1; D perhaps matches TRBD1 (5 bases). Germline V gene lookup returns CDR1 SGHRS and CDR2 YFSETQ. Trimming stripped 3 bases from V and 0 bases from J, with 12 bases between. The CDR3 is made up of 15 amino acids. For the CDR3, the DNA is TGCGCCAGCAGCTGGGAGACGGGGGCTAACTATGGCTACACCTTC. It specifies CASSWETGANYGYTF.

The gene calls are TRBV18 and TRBJ2-1, with 10 bases aligning to TRBD2. J gave up 10 bases and V 3 bases, and 12 bases lay outside the gene matches. The CDR3 is 16 residues long. Germline CDR1 reads KGHSH; CDR2 reads LQKENI. In DNA form, the CDR3 reads TGTGCCAGCTCACCGATCTGGGCTAGCGGGGGACTGGAGCAGTTCTTC. Residues: CASSPIWASGGLEQFF. Full variable domain (remainder filled in from reference TRBV18 and TRBJ2-1): NAGVMQNPRHLVRRRGQEARLRCSPMKGHSHVYWYRQLPEEGLKFMVYLQKENIIDESGMPKERFSAEFPKEGPSILRIQQVVRGDSAAYFCASSPIWASGGLEQFFGPGTRLTVL.

The genes are TRBV27 and TRBJ1-5; a possible D gene is TRBD1 (5 bases). Germline lookup yields CDR1 MNHEY and CDR2 SMNVEV (reference sequence). The CDR3 totals 14 residues. Trimming shortened V by 1 base and J by 7 bases, and 11 bases separated the two germline ends. The CDR3 region is CASSLYQGTQPQHF. Written as DNA, the CDR3 is TGTGCCAGCAGTTTATACCAGGGTACCCAGCCCCAGCATTTT.

V and J are TRBV18 and TRBJ1-6; D is unclear. This CDR3 comprises 13 residues. Germline CDR1 and CDR2: KGHSH and LQKENI. The germline V and J ends were trimmed by 6 bases and 11 bases, with 14 bases remaining between them. The CDR3 coding sequence is TGTGCCAGCTCCGACGACTTAAGCGCACCCCTCCACTTT. This sequence encodes CASSDDLSAPLHF.

This clone was recorded a few times. This chain joins TRBV29-1 and TRBJ2-2; D is unclear. The germline V and J ends were trimmed by 7 bases and 7 bases, with 10 bases remaining between them. This CDR3 has 11 residues. Germline CDR1 SQVTM, CDR2 ANQGSEA. The CDR3 here is CSAGGRGELFF. Here the CDR3 DNA reads TGCAGCGCTGGCGGTCGCGGGGAGCTGTTTTTT.

This chain links TRBV5-1 with TRBJ1-3; D is possibly TRBD1 (5 bases). The CDR3 is 14 residues long. Germline assignment: CDR1 SGHRS and CDR2 YFSETQ. Trimming pared 3 bases from V and 0 bases from J, leaving 7 bases between. The CDR3 loop reads CASSSGGSGNTIYF. The CDR3 region has the DNA TGCGCCAGCAGCTCCGGGGGCTCTGGAAACACCATATATTTT.